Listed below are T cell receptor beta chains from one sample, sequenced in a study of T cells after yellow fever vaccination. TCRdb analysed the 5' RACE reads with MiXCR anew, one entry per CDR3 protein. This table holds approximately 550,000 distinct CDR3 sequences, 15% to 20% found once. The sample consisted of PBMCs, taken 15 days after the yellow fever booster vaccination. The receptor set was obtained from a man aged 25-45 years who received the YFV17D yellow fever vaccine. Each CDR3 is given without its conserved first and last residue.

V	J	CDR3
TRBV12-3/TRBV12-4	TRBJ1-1	ASRYPGGESTEAF
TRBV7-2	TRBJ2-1	ATPAGTSSYNEQF
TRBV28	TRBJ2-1	ASSLVAGGEQF
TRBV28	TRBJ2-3	ASTGDTDTQY
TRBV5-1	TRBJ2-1	ASSLGLADKQF
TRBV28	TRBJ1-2	ASSFRGGYT
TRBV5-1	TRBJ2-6	ASSSGLTSSGANVLT
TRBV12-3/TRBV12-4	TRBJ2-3	ASSYRGSTDTQY
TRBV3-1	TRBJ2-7	ASSQAGRREINPYEQY
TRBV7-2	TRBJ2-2	ASSLSQGRELF
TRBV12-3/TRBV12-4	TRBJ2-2	ASSFERGPTGELF
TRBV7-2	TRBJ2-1	ASSLSVGERNEQF
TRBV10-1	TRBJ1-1	ASSAQTGMNTEAF
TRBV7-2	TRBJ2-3	ASSLGVPDTQY
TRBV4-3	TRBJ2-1	ASSQEGTSGLNEQF
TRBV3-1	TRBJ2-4	ASSQVQRAKNIQY
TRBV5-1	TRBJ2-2	ASSLGGINTGELF
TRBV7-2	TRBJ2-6	ASSLDRLSSGANVLT
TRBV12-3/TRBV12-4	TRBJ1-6	ASSVDRESPLH